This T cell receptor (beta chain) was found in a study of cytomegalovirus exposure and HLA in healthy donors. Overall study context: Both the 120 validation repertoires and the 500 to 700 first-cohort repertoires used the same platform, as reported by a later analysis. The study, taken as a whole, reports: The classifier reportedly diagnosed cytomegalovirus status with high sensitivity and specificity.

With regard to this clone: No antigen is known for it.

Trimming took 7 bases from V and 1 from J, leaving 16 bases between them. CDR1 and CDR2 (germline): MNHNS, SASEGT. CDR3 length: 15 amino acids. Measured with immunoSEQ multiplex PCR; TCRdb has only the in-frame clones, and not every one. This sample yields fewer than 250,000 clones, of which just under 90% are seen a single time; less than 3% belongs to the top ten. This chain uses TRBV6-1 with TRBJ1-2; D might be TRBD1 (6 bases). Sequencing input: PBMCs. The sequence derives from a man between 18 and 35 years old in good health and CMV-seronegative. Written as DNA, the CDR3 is TGTGCCAGCAAGGCCGAAACAGGGATTAACTATGGCTACACCTTC. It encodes CASKAETGINYGYTF.